This is a list of T cell receptor beta chains from one sample in a study of CD8 T cells in ankylosing spondylitis. TCRdb recomputed calls from the 5' RACE reads with MiXCR, one row per CDR3 protein. The repertoire holds over 400,000 distinct CDR3 sequences, roughly 26% seen once, with 0.89% in the top ten. Sequenced sample: blood, either unsorted or a sorted T cell fraction (not recorded which). These receptors all come from a male donor with ankylosing spondylitis. The CDR3 runs from the conserved cysteine through the conserved F or W. D genes are given only for firm matches. Size values are once, few and many counts, or a class for expanded clones, and some rows have none.

cdr3_nt: TGTACCAGCAGTCCATCGCGGACTAGCGGGAGTTTGTCCTACGAGCAGTACTTC
cdr3_aa: CTSSPSRTSGSLSYEQYF
d_call: TRBD2
clone_size: NA
j_call: TRBJ2-7
v_call: TRBV12-3/TRBV12-4

cdr3_nt: TGCGCCAGCAGCTTGGTTCTAGCGGGAGGTGTACGGGAGCAGTTCTTC
cdr3_aa: CASSLVLAGGVREQFF
d_call: TRBD2
clone_size: NA
j_call: TRBJ2-1
v_call: TRBV5-1

cdr3_nt: TGCGCCAGCCGCCCGGGGGTTAGCTTCAACACCGGGGAGCTGTTTTTT
cdr3_aa: CASRPGVSFNTGELFF
d_call: NA
clone_size: many
j_call: TRBJ2-2
v_call: TRBV4-1

cdr3_nt: TGTGCCACCAGTGATCACCTGACCCGAGGGACCTACAATGAGCAGTTCTTC
cdr3_aa: CATSDHLTRGTYNEQFF
d_call: NA
clone_size: NA
j_call: TRBJ2-1
v_call: TRBV24-1

cdr3_nt: TGCGCCAGCAGCTTGGCCCCAGAAGCGGGAGGTGGGGAGACCCAGTACTTC
cdr3_aa: CASSLAPEAGGGETQYF
d_call: TRBD2
clone_size: NA
j_call: TRBJ2-5
v_call: TRBV5-1

cdr3_nt: TGCGCCAGCAGCTTCCCGGACCTGGCCGGGGAGCTGTTTTTT
cdr3_aa: CASSFPDLAGELFF
d_call: NA
clone_size: NA
j_call: TRBJ2-2
v_call: TRBV5-1

cdr3_nt: TGTGCCAGTAGTATAGGGACAGGCATTCCGAACACTGAAGCTTTCTTT
cdr3_aa: CASSIGTGIPNTEAFF
d_call: TRBD1
clone_size: many
j_call: TRBJ1-1
v_call: TRBV19

cdr3_nt: TGTGCCAGCAGCCAATATCAGGCAGGGCCCTACGAGCAGTACTTC
cdr3_aa: CASSQYQAGPYEQYF
d_call: NA
clone_size: NA
j_call: TRBJ2-7
v_call: TRBV3-1

cdr3_nt: TGTGCCAGCAGCAACACAGGGGTTCATGGCTACACCTTC
cdr3_aa: CASSNTGVHGYTF
d_call: TRBD1
clone_size: few
j_call: TRBJ1-2
v_call: TRBV4-2

cdr3_nt: TGCGCCAGCAGCTTTAACTCCGGGACCCTAGGGAGCGGGGAGCTGTTTTTT
cdr3_aa: CASSFNSGTLGSGELFF
d_call: NA
clone_size: NA
j_call: TRBJ2-2
v_call: TRBV5-1

cdr3_nt: TGCGCCAGCAGCTTGGAACAGAATAATTCACCCCTCCACTTT
cdr3_aa: CASSLEQNNSPLHF
d_call: NA
clone_size: few
j_call: TRBJ1-6
v_call: TRBV5-1

cdr3_nt: TGTGCCAGCAGCGTAGTTACCGGCTCCTACAATGAGCAGTTCTTC
cdr3_aa: CASSVVTGSYNEQFF
d_call: NA
clone_size: NA
j_call: TRBJ2-1
v_call: TRBV9

cdr3_nt: TGTGCCAGCAGACCCAGGGGTAGGGAAGAGACCCAGTACTTC
cdr3_aa: CASRPRGREETQYF
d_call: NA
clone_size: NA
j_call: TRBJ2-5
v_call: TRBV12-3/TRBV12-4

cdr3_nt: TGCAGTGCTAGAGACTTAGGGGGCTTCCGGGCAGGCACTGAAGCTTTCTTT
cdr3_aa: CSARDLGGFRAGTEAFF
d_call: TRBD1
clone_size: few
j_call: TRBJ1-1
v_call: TRBV20-1

cdr3_nt: TGTGCCAGCAGCCAGATGACTAGCGGGAGACGTGAGCAGTACTTC
cdr3_aa: CASSQMTSGRREQYF
d_call: TRBD2
clone_size: NA
j_call: TRBJ2-7
v_call: TRBV3-1

cdr3_nt: TGCAGTGCTAGAGCCCCGTGGGACCTTGGCACTGAAGCTTTCTTT
cdr3_aa: CSARAPWDLGTEAFF
d_call: NA
clone_size: few
j_call: TRBJ1-1
v_call: TRBV20-1

cdr3_nt: TGCAGCGCCATAGCGGGACCTACGGGGACCCAGTACTTC
cdr3_aa: CSAIAGPTGTQYF
d_call: TRBD2
clone_size: NA
j_call: TRBJ2-5
v_call: TRBV29-1

cdr3_nt: TGCAGCGTTCTAAAGATCCCTATGAGGGGCGGCATGAACACTGAAGCTTTCTTT
cdr3_aa: CSVLKIPMRGGMNTEAFF
d_call: NA
clone_size: NA
j_call: TRBJ1-1
v_call: TRBV29-1

cdr3_nt: TGTGCCAGCAGTGCACGGACAGGGTCCGACATGGCCCAGCATTTT
cdr3_aa: CASSARTGSDMAQHF
d_call: TRBD1
clone_size: few
j_call: TRBJ1-5
v_call: TRBV2

cdr3_nt: TGTGCCAGTGCGGGACAGGGCACCTACGAGCAGTACTTC
cdr3_aa: CASAGQGTYEQYF
d_call: TRBD1
clone_size: NA
j_call: TRBJ2-7
v_call: TRBV19

cdr3_nt: TGTGCCAGCAGTCACACGGGACTAGAAAGGGAGACCCAGTACTTC
cdr3_aa: CASSHTGLERETQYF
d_call: TRBD2
clone_size: NA
j_call: TRBJ2-5
v_call: TRBV27

cdr3_nt: TGTGCCAGCAGTCACCCGGGCCGTCGCTACAATGAGCAGTTCTTC
cdr3_aa: CASSHPGRRYNEQFF
d_call: NA
clone_size: few
j_call: TRBJ2-1
v_call: TRBV12-3/TRBV12-4

cdr3_nt: TGCAGCGTTGCCGTTAATAGTTTTAACACTGAAGCTTTCTTT
cdr3_aa: CSVAVNSFNTEAFF
d_call: NA
clone_size: few
j_call: TRBJ1-1
v_call: TRBV29-1

cdr3_nt: TGCGCCAGCAGCCAACAGGGGGGATATTCACCCCTCCACTTT
cdr3_aa: CASSQQGGYSPLHF
d_call: TRBD1
clone_size: few
j_call: TRBJ1-6
v_call: TRBV4-1

cdr3_nt: TGTGCCCGCAGTTTTGGGTGGGGACTAGCGGACACCGGGGAGCTGTTTTTT
cdr3_aa: CARSFGWGLADTGELFF
d_call: TRBD2
clone_size: NA
j_call: TRBJ2-2
v_call: TRBV2

cdr3_nt: TGTGCCAGCAGCTCCGGCCGGAGAAGGCAAGAGACCCAGTACTTC
cdr3_aa: CASSSGRRRQETQYF
d_call: NA
clone_size: NA
j_call: TRBJ2-5
v_call: TRBV7-2